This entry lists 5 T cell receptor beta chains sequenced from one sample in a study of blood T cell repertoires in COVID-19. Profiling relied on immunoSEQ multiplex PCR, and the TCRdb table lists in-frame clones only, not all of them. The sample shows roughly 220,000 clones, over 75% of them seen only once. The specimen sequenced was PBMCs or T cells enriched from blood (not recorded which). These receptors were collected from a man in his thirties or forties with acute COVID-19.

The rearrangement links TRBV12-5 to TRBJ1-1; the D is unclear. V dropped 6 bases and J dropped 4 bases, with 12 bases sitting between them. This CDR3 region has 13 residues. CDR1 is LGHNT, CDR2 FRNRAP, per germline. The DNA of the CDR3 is TGTGCTAGTGGCCTCCGGGATTTCACTGAAGCTTTCTTT. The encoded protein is CASGLRDFTEAFF.

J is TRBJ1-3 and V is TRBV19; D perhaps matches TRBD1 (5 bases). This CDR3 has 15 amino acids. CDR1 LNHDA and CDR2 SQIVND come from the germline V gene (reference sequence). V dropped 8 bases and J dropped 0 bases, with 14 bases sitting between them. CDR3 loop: CASWGLRSSGNTIYF. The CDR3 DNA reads TGTGCCAGTTGGGGACTCCGGAGCTCTGGAAACACCATATATTTT.

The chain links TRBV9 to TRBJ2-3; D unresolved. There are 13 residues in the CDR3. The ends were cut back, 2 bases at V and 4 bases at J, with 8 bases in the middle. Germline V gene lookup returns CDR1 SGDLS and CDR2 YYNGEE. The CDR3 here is CASSVPAADTQYF. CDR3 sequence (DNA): TGTGCCAGCAGCGTTCCCGCGGCAGATACGCAGTATTTT.

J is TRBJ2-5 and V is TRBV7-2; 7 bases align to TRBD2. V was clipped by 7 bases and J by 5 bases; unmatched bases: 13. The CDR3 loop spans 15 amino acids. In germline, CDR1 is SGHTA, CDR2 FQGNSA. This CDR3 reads CASTSRWGGRETQYF. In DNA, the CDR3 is TGTGCCAGCACCTCGAGATGGGGGGGTCGGGAGACCCAGTACTTC.

CDR3 sequence reads: CASSGRGTRAHEQYF. CDR3 nucleotides: TGTGCCAGCAGCGGTAGGGGGACTAGGGCCCACGAGCAGTACTTC. The gene calls are TRBV5-6 and TRBJ2-7, with 8 bases fitting TRBD2. The V and J ends lost 4 bases and 5 bases, in that order; junction bases with no gene match: 11. The CDR3 totals 15 residues. Germline-derived CDR1 and CDR2 are SGHDT and YYEEEE.